This T cell receptor (beta chain) comes out of a study of T cell responses to AZD1222 COVID-19 vaccine. This clone was counted once. The antigen remains undetermined. Study-level points and caveats: White British people made up most donors, females outnumbered males, and clonal diversity was possibly underestimated.

The CDR3 runs to 13 residues. Trimming pared 10 bases from V and 2 bases from J, leaving 14 bases between. Germline CDR1 is SNHLY and CDR2 is FYNNEI. Produced via immunoSEQ multiplex PCR; TCRdb's table is partial and in-frame only. The sample yields more than 95,000 clones, roughly 93% seen once. The chain combines TRBV2 with TRBJ1-1; D is unclear. The clonotype comes from an adult who received the AZD1222 COVID-19 vaccine. The sample consisted of peripheral blood, taken 28 days after the second AZD1222 dose. CDR3 protein: CATPGGRNTEAFF. For the CDR3, the DNA is TGTGCCACCCCCGGAGGCAGAAACACTGAAGCTTTCTTT.